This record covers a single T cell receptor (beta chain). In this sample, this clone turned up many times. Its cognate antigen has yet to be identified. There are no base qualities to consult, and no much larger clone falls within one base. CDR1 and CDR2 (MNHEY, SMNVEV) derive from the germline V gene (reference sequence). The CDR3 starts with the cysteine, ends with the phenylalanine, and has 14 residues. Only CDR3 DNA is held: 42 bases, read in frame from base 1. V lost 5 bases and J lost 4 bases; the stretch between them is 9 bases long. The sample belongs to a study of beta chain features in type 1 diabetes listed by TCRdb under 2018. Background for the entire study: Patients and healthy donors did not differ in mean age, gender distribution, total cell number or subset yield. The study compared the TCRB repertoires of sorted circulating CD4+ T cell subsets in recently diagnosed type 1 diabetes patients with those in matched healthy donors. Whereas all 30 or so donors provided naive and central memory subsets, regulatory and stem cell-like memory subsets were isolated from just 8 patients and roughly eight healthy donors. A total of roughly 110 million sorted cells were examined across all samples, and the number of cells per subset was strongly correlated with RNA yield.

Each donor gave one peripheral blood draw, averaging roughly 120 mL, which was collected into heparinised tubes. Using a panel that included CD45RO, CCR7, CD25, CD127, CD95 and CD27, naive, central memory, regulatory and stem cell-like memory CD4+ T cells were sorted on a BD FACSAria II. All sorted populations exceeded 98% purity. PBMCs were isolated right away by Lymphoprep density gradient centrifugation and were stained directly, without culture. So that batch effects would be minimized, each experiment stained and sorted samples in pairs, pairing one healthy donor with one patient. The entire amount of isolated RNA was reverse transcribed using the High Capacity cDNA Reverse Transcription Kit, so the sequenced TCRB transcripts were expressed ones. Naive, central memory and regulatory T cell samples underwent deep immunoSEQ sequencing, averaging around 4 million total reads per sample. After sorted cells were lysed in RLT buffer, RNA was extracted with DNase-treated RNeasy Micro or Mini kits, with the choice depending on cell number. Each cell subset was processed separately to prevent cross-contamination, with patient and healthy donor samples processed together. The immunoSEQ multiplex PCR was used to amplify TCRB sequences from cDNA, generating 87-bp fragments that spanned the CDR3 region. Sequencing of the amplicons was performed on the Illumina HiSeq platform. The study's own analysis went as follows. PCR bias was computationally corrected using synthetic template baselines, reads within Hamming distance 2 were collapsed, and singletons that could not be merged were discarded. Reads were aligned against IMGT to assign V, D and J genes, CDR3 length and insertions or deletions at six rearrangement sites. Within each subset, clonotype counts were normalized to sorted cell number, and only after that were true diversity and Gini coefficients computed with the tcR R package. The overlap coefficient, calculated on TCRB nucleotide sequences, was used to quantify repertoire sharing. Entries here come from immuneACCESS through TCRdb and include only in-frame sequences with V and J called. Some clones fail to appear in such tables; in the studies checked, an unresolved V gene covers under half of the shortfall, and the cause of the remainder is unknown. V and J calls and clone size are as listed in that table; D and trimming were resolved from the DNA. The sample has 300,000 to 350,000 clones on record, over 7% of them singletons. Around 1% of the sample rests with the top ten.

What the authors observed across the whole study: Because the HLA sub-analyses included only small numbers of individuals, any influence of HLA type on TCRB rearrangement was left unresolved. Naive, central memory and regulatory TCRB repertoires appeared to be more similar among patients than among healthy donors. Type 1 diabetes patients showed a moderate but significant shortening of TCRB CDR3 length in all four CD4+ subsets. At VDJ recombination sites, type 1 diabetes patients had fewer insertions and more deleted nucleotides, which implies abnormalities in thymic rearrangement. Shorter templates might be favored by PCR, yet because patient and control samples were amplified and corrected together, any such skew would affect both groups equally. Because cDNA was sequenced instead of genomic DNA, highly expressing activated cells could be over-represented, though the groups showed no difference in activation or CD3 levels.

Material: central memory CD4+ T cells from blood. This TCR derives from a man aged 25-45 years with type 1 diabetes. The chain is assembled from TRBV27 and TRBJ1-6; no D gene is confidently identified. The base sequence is TGTGCCAGCAGTCGGGGAGGGTATAATTCACCCCTCCACTTT. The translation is CASSRGGYNSPLHF.